The 17 T cell receptor beta chains listed next were all sequenced from one sample in a study of T cells in Graves' hyperthyroidism and ophthalmopathy. Researchers took RNA transcripts and amplified the TCR beta CDR3 regions from them. A first-round RT-PCR of the TCR CDR3 used the HTBI primer set. TCRdb redid the calling of the multiplex PCR reads with MiXCR, one entry per CDR3 protein. The table lists about 560,000 distinct CDR3 sequences, roughly 17% of them singletons. Sample: blood. The origin of the receptors is a woman between 18 and 29 years old with Graves' hyperthyroidism.

This clonotype was recorded at least ten times. This sequence joins TRBV7-8 and TRBJ1-4, with D unclear. V lost 5 bases and J 10 bases, leaving 17 bases between the germline ends. The CDR3 totals 14 residues. Germline V lookup: CDR1 SGHVS, CDR2 FQNEAQ. CDR3 coding DNA: TGTGCCAGCAGCCCCGACGGGGAGAAGGGAAAACTGTTTTTT. This codes for CASSPDGEKGKLFF.

This clonotype was recorded many times. This rearrangement joins TRBV12-3 or TRBV12-4 to TRBJ2-1; D unresolved. The CDR3 spans 13 residues. The V gene lost 1 base and the J gene lost 4 bases, with 5 bases spanning the gap. The CDR3 sequence: CASSLDSYNEQFF. The CDR3 DNA sequence: TGTGCCAGCAGTTTAGATTCGTACAATGAGCAGTTCTTC.

J is TRBJ2-7 and V is TRBV11-3; TRBD1 is a possible D gene (9 bases). From germline, CDR1 is SGHNT and CDR2 YENEEA. The CDR3 loop spans 21 amino acids. Trimming removed 5 bases at V and 3 bases at J, with 35 bases between. In DNA, the CDR3 is TGTGCCAGCAGCCCCACTGGCATGGGACAGGGTCAACTAGCGGACTTCTACGAGCAGTACTTC. Its protein is CASSPTGMGQGQLADFYEQYF.

This clonotype was seen repeatedly, ten times or more. The rearrangement uses TRBV28 and TRBJ2-1; 11 nucleotides match TRBD2. V lost 6 bases, J lost 4 bases, and 11 bases stayed unmatched. Germline CDR1 MDHEN, CDR2 SYDVKM. The CDR3 has 17 residues. The CDR3: CASSSRGGTSGYNEQFF. The CDR3 DNA reads TGTGCCAGCAGCTCCAGGGGCGGGACTAGCGGATACAATGAGCAGTTCTTC.

This clonotype was seen ten or more times. The chain links TRBV11-2 to TRBJ2-7, with 8 bases that match TRBD1. The V segment lost 5 bases and the J segment 5 bases; nucleotides outside the gene matches: 11. Per germline, CDR1 SGHAT and CDR2 FQNNGV. The CDR3 totals 15 residues. In DNA form, the CDR3 reads TGTGCCAGCAGCCCACTTACGGGACAGGCTGACGAGCAGTACTTC. Encoded protein: CASSPLTGQADEQYF.

This clonotype has just a few counts. The V call is TRBV9, the J call TRBJ2-1, with TRBD2 identical over 14 bases. Germline V gives CDR1 SGDLS, CDR2 YYNGEE. Trimming at V came to 3 bases and at J to 1 base, leaving 6 bases not matched to a gene. This CDR3 is 18 amino acids long. CDR3 nucleotide sequence: TGTGCCAGCAGCGCGAGGACTAGCGGGGGGAAATCCTACAATGAGCAGTTCTTC. It is translated as CASSARTSGGKSYNEQFF.

This clonotype was seen at least ten times. The gene calls are TRBV28 and TRBJ2-3, with D uncertain. V lost 7 bases, J lost 2 bases, and 7 bases lay in between. The length of the CDR3 is 12 residues. Germline CDR1 reads MDHEN; CDR2 reads SYDVKM. The DNA for the CDR3 is TGTGCCAGCATGGAGAACACAGATACGCAGTATTTT. Protein: CASMENTDTQYF.

In the case of this clonotype: At one of its ends the junction is not consistent with the germline gene, which may arise from a read error. The genes are TRBV27 and TRBJ2-5; D perhaps matches TRBD1 (5 bases). This CDR3 has 13 amino acids. Per germline, CDR1 MNHEY and CDR2 SMNVEV (reference sequence). In DNA form, the CDR3 reads TGTGCCAACAGTTTTACAGGCCAGGAGACCCAGTACTTC. This codes for CANSFTGQETQYF.

The rearrangement joins TRBV11-2 to TRBJ2-1; no definite D call. V dropped 0 bases and J dropped 7 bases, with 13 bases sitting between them. The CDR3 sequence is 15 residues long. Per germline, CDR1 SGHAT and CDR2 FQNNGV. The CDR3 sequence is CASSLDPTRENEQFF. The CDR3 nucleotides read TGTGCCAGCAGCTTAGATCCGACGAGAGAAAATGAGCAGTTCTTC.

This clonotype showed up many times. The chain has TRBV12-3 or TRBV12-4 and TRBJ2-7; D is unclear. CDR3 length equals 12 residues. V lost 5 bases to trimming and J lost 3 bases, with 8 bases between them. The CDR3 DNA is TGTGCCAGCAGTAATGAGTTCTACGAGCAGTACTTC. Protein: CASSNEFYEQYF.

This chain joins TRBV14 and TRBJ1-4; 9 nucleotides match TRBD1. Germline assignment: CDR1 SGHDN and CDR2 FVKESK. The CDR3 contains 15 residues. The ends lost 4 bases at V and 8 bases at J; junction bases unmatched: 8. CDR3 in amino acids: CASSPEGDREEKLFF. DNA for the CDR3: TGTGCCAGCAGCCCAGAAGGGGACAGGGAAGAAAAACTGTTTTTT.

This clonotype turned up a few times. The V and J genes are TRBV5-8 and TRBJ1-2, with no clear D. CDR1 SGHTS and CDR2 YDEGEE come from the germline V gene. V was pared by 1 base and J by 0 bases, with 10 bases between. The CDR3 length is 15 residues. The CDR3 sequence is CASSLISRANYGYTF. The CDR3 DNA reads as TGTGCCAGCAGCTTGATTTCGCGAGCTAACTATGGCTACACCTTC.

In its sample, this clonotype was seen many times. The V and J genes are TRBV2 and TRBJ2-3; no firm D call. The germline V and J ends were trimmed by 7 bases and 0 bases, with 11 bases remaining between them. The CDR3 is 14 residues long. Germline V gene data show CDR1 as SNHLY and CDR2 as FYNNEI. The CDR3: CASKGDFSTDTQYF. The CDR3 region has the DNA TGTGCCAGCAAAGGAGACTTTAGCACAGATACGCAGTATTTT.

This clonotype was detected a few times. The V call is TRBV9, the J call TRBJ1-6; D ambiguous. V was trimmed by 2 bases and J by 0 bases, leaving 6 bases between them. Germline V gene sequence: CDR1 SGDLS, CDR2 YYNGEE. This CDR3 comprises 15 residues. CDR3 region: CASSVESSYNSPLHF. The CDR3 nucleotides read TGTGCCAGCAGCGTGGAGAGCTCCTATAATTCACCCCTCCACTTT.

There are many counts of this clonotype. The rearrangement joins TRBV11-1 to TRBJ2-5, with a tentative D call TRBD2 (6 bases). This CDR3 comprises 14 residues. Per germline, CDR1 SGHAT and CDR2 FQDESV (reference sequence). Trimming removed 5 bases from V and 2 bases from J, with 12 bases in between. The CDR3, as DNA: TGTGCCAGCAGCCCCCGGACTAATCAAGAGACCCAGTACTTC. It yields the protein CASSPRTNQETQYF.

This clonotype showed up many times. The chain is built from TRBV18 and TRBJ2-3; 10 nucleotides agree with TRBD2. V lost 6 bases, J lost 0 bases, and 3 bases stayed unmatched. CDR1 is KGHSH and CDR2 is LQKENI in the germline V gene. The CDR3 spans 15 residues. CDR3: CASSTLAGSTDTQYF. The CDR3 DNA reads as TGTGCCAGCTCGACACTAGCGGGGAGCACAGATACGCAGTATTTT.

This clonotype occurred many times. The chain has TRBV7-9 and TRBJ2-3; D is undetermined. The germline V gene has CDR1 SEHNR and CDR2 FQNEAQ (reference sequence). Trimming stripped 4 bases from V and 0 bases from J, with 8 bases between. The CDR3 extends over 14 amino acids. The CDR3 DNA sequence: TGTGCCAGCAGCTCCCAATCTAGCACAGATACGCAGTATTTT. Translating gives CASSSQSSTDTQYF.